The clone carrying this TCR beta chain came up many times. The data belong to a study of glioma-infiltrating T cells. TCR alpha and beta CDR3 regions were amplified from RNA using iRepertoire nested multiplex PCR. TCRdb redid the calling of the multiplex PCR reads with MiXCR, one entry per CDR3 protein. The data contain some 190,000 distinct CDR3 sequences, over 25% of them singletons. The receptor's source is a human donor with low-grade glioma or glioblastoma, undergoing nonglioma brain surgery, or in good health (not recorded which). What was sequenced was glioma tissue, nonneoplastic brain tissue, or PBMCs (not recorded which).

The chain's CDR3 is CASSYGSIQYF. DNA of the CDR3: TGTGCCAGCAGCTACGGTTCCATTCAGTACTTC. The gene calls are TRBV11-2 and TRBJ2-4; D remains ambiguous. The CDR3 runs to 11 residues. V lost 4 bases and J 9 bases, leaving 7 bases between the germline ends. CDR1 SGHAT and CDR2 FQNNGV come from the germline V gene. The whole variable domain, filled in from reference TRBV11-2 and TRBJ2-4, reads EAGVAQSPRYKIIEKRQSVAFWCNPISGHATLYWYQQILGQGPKLLIQFQNNGVVDDSQLPKDRFSAERLKGVDSTLKIQPAKLEDSAVYLCASSYGSIQYFGAGTRLSVL.